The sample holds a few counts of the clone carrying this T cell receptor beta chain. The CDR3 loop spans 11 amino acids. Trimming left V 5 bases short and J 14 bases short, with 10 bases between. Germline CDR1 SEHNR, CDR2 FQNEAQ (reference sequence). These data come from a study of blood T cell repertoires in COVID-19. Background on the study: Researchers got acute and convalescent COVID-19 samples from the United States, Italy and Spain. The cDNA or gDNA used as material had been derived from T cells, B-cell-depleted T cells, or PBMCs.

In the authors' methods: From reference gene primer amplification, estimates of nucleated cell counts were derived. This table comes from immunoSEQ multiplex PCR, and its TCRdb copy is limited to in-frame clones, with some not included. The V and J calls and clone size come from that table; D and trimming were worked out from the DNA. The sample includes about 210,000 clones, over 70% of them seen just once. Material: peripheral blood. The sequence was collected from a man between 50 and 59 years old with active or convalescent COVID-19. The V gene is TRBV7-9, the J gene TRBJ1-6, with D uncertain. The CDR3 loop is CASSPAGTLHF. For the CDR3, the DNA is TGTGCCAGCAGCCCCGCGGGGACCCTCCACTTT.